One T cell receptor (beta chain) is described in this entry. Its target is not known. This entry belongs to a study of cytomegalovirus exposure and HLA in healthy donors. For the study at large: The 130 or so validation repertoires, a later analysis reported, used the same platform as the 550 to 700 repertoires from the first cohort.

Sequencing used immunoSEQ multiplex PCR; TCRdb keeps in-frame clones, though not all of them. The table has 65,000 to 95,000 clones, approximately 94% seen once. The donors were in the roughly 130-subject validation cohort; that cohort was separate from the roughly 660-subject first cohort. Overall study results and limits: The study flagged around 160 TCR beta chains as cytomegalovirus-associated.

The CDR3 consists of 16 residues. V shed 5 bases, J shed 9 bases, and the junction held 14 bases outside the gene matches. CDR1 SNHLY and CDR2 FYNNEI come from the germline V gene. V gene TRBV2 combines with J gene TRBJ2-3, with 10 positions matching TRBD2. Material: PBMCs. This clonotype was obtained from a woman younger than 45 in good health and CMV-seronegative. The CDR3 loop reads CASSPLSGGGGLTQYF. The CDR3, as DNA: TGTGCCAGCAGTCCATTAAGCGGGGGGGGCGGATTGACGCAGTATTTT. The full variable domain, in which reference TRBV2 and TRBJ2-3 provide the parts outside the CDR3, is EPEVTQTPSHQVTQMGQEVILRCVPISNHLYFYWYRQILGQKVEFLVSFYNNEISEKSEIFDDQFSVERPDGSNFTLKIRSTKLEDSAMYFCASSPLSGGGGLTQYFGPGTRLTVL.